These 21 T cell receptor beta chains were all obtained from the same sample, sequenced in a study of T cells in Graves' hyperthyroidism and ophthalmopathy. From RNA transcripts, TCR beta CDR3 regions were amplified. The study used the HTBI primer set for a first-round RT-PCR of the TCR CDR3. TCRdb itself ran the multiplex PCR reads through MiXCR, one entry per CDR3 protein. The data contain 500,000 to 600,000 distinct CDR3 sequences, approximately 44% of them singletons. What was sequenced was peripheral blood or thyroid tissue (not recorded which). These TCRs come from an adult woman with Graves' disease, either hyperthyroidism or ophthalmopathy (not recorded which).

This clonotype was detected many times. V usage is TRBV14 and J usage is TRBJ2-7, with 10 bases matching TRBD2. Germline CDR1 is SGHDN and CDR2 is FVKESK. Losses at the gene ends were 4 bases for V and 7 bases for J; bases not matched to a gene: 16. The CDR3 covers 17 residues. CDR3 region: CASSPLPRLAGAKEQYF. The CDR3 region has the DNA TGTGCCAGCAGCCCCCTCCCCCGGCTAGCGGGAGCCAAAGAGCAGTACTTC.

The chain uses TRBV12-3 or TRBV12-4 and TRBJ2-1; 9 nucleotides match TRBD1. V trimming: 7 bases; J trimming: 5 bases; junction bases outside the gene matches: 9. This CDR3 is built from 15 residues. The CDR3 DNA sequence: TGTGCCAGCAAACTCGACAGGGGGGGAAACAATGAGCAGTTCTTC. Residues: CASKLDRGGNNEQFF.

This clonotype was counted ten times or more. The chain carries TRBV6-5 and TRBJ1-1, with a weak D call TRBD1 (5 bases). CDR1 is MNHEY and CDR2 is SVGAGI in the germline V gene. V was cut by 2 bases and J by 7 bases, with 5 bases left in between. The CDR3 has 11 amino acids. The CDR3 DNA sequence: TGTGCCAGCAGTTACAGGGGTGAAGCTTTCTTT. It codes for CASSYRGEAFF.

This clonotype was recorded a few times. The chain joins TRBV10-2 to TRBJ1-1; 9 nucleotides match TRBD1. The CDR3 contains 16 residues. Germline-derived CDR1 and CDR2 are WSHSY and SAAADI. J lost 1 base, V lost 6 bases, and 9 bases had no gene match. The CDR3: CASSFGGQGANTEAFF. The CDR3 DNA reads as TGCGCCAGCAGCTTCGGGGGACAGGGAGCGAACACTGAAGCTTTCTTT.

The V and J genes are TRBV29-1 and TRBJ2-5, with 9 bases that match TRBD1. CDR3 length: 13 amino acids. The V gene end was trimmed by 3 bases and the J gene end by 5 bases; junction bases not matched to a gene: 4. The germline V gene has CDR1 SQVTM and CDR2 ANQGSEA. The CDR3 here is CSVERTGVETQYF. CDR3 bases: TGCAGCGTTGAGAGGACAGGGGTGGAGACCCAGTACTTC. Filled out from reference TRBV29-1 and TRBJ2-5, the complete variable domain reads SAVISQKPSRDICQRGTSLTIQCQVDSQVTMMFWYRQQPGQSLTLIATANQGSEATYESGFVIDKFPISRPNLTFSTLTVSNMSPEDSSIYLCSVERTGVETQYFGPGTRLLVL.

This clonotype was picked up a small number of times. The genes are TRBV6-6 and TRBJ2-7; TRBD2 agrees at 8 bases. CDR1 MNHNY and CDR2 SVGAGI come from the germline V gene (reference sequence). Losses at the gene ends were 6 bases for V and 1 base for J; bases not matched to a gene: 17. The CDR3 extends over 18 amino acids. CDR3 nucleotide sequence: TGTGCCAGCAGAGCTTTACGGACTAGCTCCCCGGGGTCCTACGAGCAGTACTTC. It specifies CASRALRTSSPGSYEQYF.

This clonotype has ten or more counts. The V call is TRBV12-3 or TRBV12-4, the J call TRBJ1-1, with D hard to call. The ends were cut back, 5 bases at V and 1 base at J, with 8 bases in the middle. The CDR3 is 13 amino acids. CDR3 amino acids: CASSTTRNTEAFF. As DNA, the CDR3 is TGTGCCAGCAGTACGACCCGGAACACTGAAGCTTTCTTT.

The table lists this clonotype with many counts. The chain combines TRBV6-1 with TRBJ1-4, with 7 positions matching TRBD1. Losses at the gene ends were 6 bases for V and 8 bases for J; bases not matched to a gene: 18. The CDR3 has 17 amino acids. Germline CDR1 reads MNHNS; CDR2 reads SASEGT. Here the CDR3 DNA reads TGTGCCAGCAGCATTTTTCGACAGGGAGGCTTTCGGGAAAAACTGTTTTTT. Its translation is CASSIFRQGGFREKLFF.

This clonotype has ten or more counts. The rearrangement links TRBV5-1 to TRBJ2-5; unclear D gene. V gave up 0 bases and J gave up 1 base, with 7 bases separating them. Germline CDR1 reads SGHRS; CDR2 reads YFSETQ. This CDR3 is built from 14 residues. The CDR3 nucleotides read TGCGCCAGCAGCTTGGACAGCCGCCAAGAGACCCAGTACTTC. Protein: CASSLDSRQETQYF.

This clonotype has ten or more counts. CDR3 in DNA: TGTGCCACCAGCAGAGACGCAGGGGTTGGAAACACCATATATTTT. Encoded protein: CATSRDAGVGNTIYF. V is TRBV15 and J is TRBJ1-3; D perhaps matches TRBD1 (6 bases). This CDR3 spans 15 amino acids. Germline loops: CDR1 LNHNV, CDR2 YYDKDF (reference sequence). V was pared by 0 bases and J by 3 bases, with 9 bases between.

In this sample, this clonotype turned up many times. DNA for the CDR3: TGTGCCAGCAGCCCACCTCTAGCGGGAGGAGGCGAGCAGTACTTC. Its protein is CASSPPLAGGGEQYF. The rearrangement uses TRBV7-8 and TRBJ2-7; TRBD2 aligns across 11 bases. This CDR3 is built from 15 residues. Germline CDR1 reads SGHVS; CDR2 reads FQNEAQ. Trimming cost V 5 bases and J 6 bases; bases outside gene matches: 9.

This sequence joins TRBV2 and TRBJ1-1; D may be TRBD1 (5 bases). V was shortened by 8 bases and J by 3 bases, with 16 bases between the two germline ends. The germline gives CDR1 SNHLY, CDR2 FYNNEI. The CDR3 consists of 14 residues. DNA for the CDR3: TGTGCCAGCGTAGAAGGACACCTAGACACTGAAGCTTTCTTT. This codes for CASVEGHLDTEAFF.

V and J are TRBV29-1 and TRBJ1-5; D is uncertain. CDR1 and CDR2 (germline): SQVTM, ANQGSEA. The V end lost 7 bases, the J end lost 6 bases, and 13 bases lay between the germline ends. The CDR3 covers 12 residues. The CDR3, as DNA: TGCAGCGCGGGCCAACCAGGTCAGCCCCAGCATTTT. Amino acid sequence: CSAGQPGQPQHF.

The genes are TRBV29-1 and TRBJ1-2; 7 nucleotides match TRBD1. The trim removed 5 bases at V and 8 bases at J, leaving 11 bases unmatched. This CDR3 is built from 13 residues. CDR1 is SQVTM and CDR2 is ANQGSEA in the germline V gene. This chain's CDR3 is CSVFQQGPEGYTF. The DNA of the CDR3 is TGCAGCGTTTTCCAACAGGGGCCGGAGGGCTACACCTTC.

The V and J genes are TRBV29-1 and TRBJ2-6; D is tentatively TRBD1 or TRBD2 (5 bases each). CDR1 and CDR2 from the germline V gene are SQVTM and ANQGSEA. The CDR3 sequence is 14 residues long. V lost 7 bases, J lost 2 bases, and 12 bases lay in between. CDR3 in amino acids: CSATRGAGANVLTF. For the CDR3, the DNA is TGCAGCGCCACCCGGGGCGCTGGGGCCAACGTCCTGACTTTC.

This clonotype was detected many times. This chain connects TRBV29-1 to TRBJ1-1; D ambiguous. Germline V lookup: CDR1 SQVTM, CDR2 ANQGSEA. Deletions cut 1 base from V and 6 bases from J, with 12 bases between. The CDR3 totals 13 residues. The CDR3 nucleotides read TGCAGCGTTGAAGCCCGGACGATCCCTGAAGCTTTCTTT. Translation gives CSVEARTIPEAFF.

Concerning this clonotype: The junction differs from germline at one of its ends, possibly a read error. This rearrangement joins TRBV7-2 to TRBJ2-7; D assignment may be TRBD1 or TRBD2 (5 bases each). This CDR3 spans 11 amino acids. CDR1 and CDR2 (germline): SGHTA, FQGNSA. The CDR3 sequence: CASSLRRGASF. The CDR3 nucleotides read TGTGCCAGCAGCTTAAGGCGAGGGGCTAGCTTC.

V gene TRBV5-1 combines with J gene TRBJ2-2, with 7 positions matching TRBD2. V was clipped by 1 base and J by 4 bases; unmatched bases: 4. The germline V gene has CDR1 SGHRS and CDR2 YFSETQ. The CDR3 covers 15 residues. The DNA of the CDR3 is TGCGCCAGCAGCTTGTCGGGGGGACTCACCGGGGAGCTGTTTTTT. Its translation: CASSLSGGLTGELFF.

This clonotype was observed at least ten times. This chain joins TRBV14 and TRBJ2-2, with D uncertain. This CDR3 has 16 amino acids. V lost 4 bases to trimming and J lost 0 bases, with 12 bases between them. Germline values: CDR1 SGHDN, CDR2 FVKESK. The DNA for the CDR3 is TGTGCCAGCAGCCTCTGGACCCCTTCGAACACCGGGGAGCTGTTTTTT. This codes for CASSLWTPSNTGELFF. The complete variable domain, with remaining parts taken from reference TRBV14 and TRBJ2-2, reads EAGVTQFPSHSVIEKGQTVTLRCDPISGHDNLYWYRRVMGKEIKFLLHFVKESKQDESGMPNNRFLAERTGGTYSTLKVQPAELEDSGVYFCASSLWTPSNTGELFFGEGSRLTVL.

This clonotype was seen repeatedly, ten times or more. V is TRBV2 and J is TRBJ2-5; D ambiguous. The CDR3 sequence is 13 residues long. In germline, CDR1 is SNHLY, CDR2 FYNNEI. Trimming removed 3 bases from V and 3 bases from J, with 8 bases in between. As DNA, the CDR3 is TGTGCCAGCAGTGAGTGGTCTAAAGAGACCCAGTACTTC. Protein: CASSEWSKETQYF.

In its sample, this clonotype was seen a few times. The rearrangement uses TRBV10-2 and TRBJ1-1; D is ambiguous. V lost 2 bases, J lost 11 bases, and 9 bases lay in between. The CDR3 spans 11 residues. The V gene's germline CDR1 is WSHSY and CDR2 SAAADI. Written as DNA, the CDR3 is TGCGCCAGCAGTGAGGAAGGCGATGCTTTCTTT. It codes for CASSEEGDAFF.